One and the same sample provided the 23 T cell receptor beta chains below, sequenced in a study of breast tumors, draining lymph nodes, adjacent tissues. One entry per CDR3 protein, called by TCRdb with MiXCR from the multiplex PCR reads. The sample lists 13,000 or so distinct CDR3 sequences, about 62% occurring once. The sample was tumor-adjacent breast tissue. The receptors derive from a female donor with breast cancer. Some clones in this sample may be carry-over from other donors' samples.

This clonotype was seen a single time. The genes are TRBV5-1 and TRBJ2-7, with TRBD2 identical over 9 bases. The CDR3 contains 14 residues. The J segment lost 3 bases and the V segment lost 4 bases, leaving 5 bases of the junction unmatched. CDR1 and CDR2 from the germline V gene are SGHRS and YFSETQ. The CDR3 sequence: CASSPGTSIYEQYF. The CDR3 DNA is TGCGCCAGCAGCCCCGGGACTAGCATCTACGAGCAGTACTTC.

This clonotype was seen many times. V and J are TRBV11-3 and TRBJ1-2; 12 bases are a match to TRBD1. The CDR3 consists of 16 residues. V lost 5 bases to trimming and J lost 3 bases; unmatched junction nucleotides: 7. Germline lookup yields CDR1 SGHNT and CDR2 YENEEA. For the CDR3, the DNA is TGTGCCAGCAGCGGGGACAGGGGGCTTAGGGACTATGGCTACACCTTC. Protein sequence: CASSGDRGLRDYGYTF.

A note on this clonotype: A much larger clone is a single base away; this may be a read error. The chain has TRBV9 and TRBJ1-1; D is possibly TRBD1 (5 bases). The CDR3 is 17 amino acids. Trimming stripped 3 bases from V and 1 base from J, with 19 bases between. Germline CDR1 is SGDLS and CDR2 is YYNGEE. The DNA of the CDR3 is TGTGCCAGCAGCGCGCAACTTAACAGGAAGCCGAACACTGAAGCTTTCTTT. Its protein is CASSAQLNRKPNTEAFF.

The genes are TRBV7-9 and TRBJ2-7; D gene uncertain. This CDR3 contains 14 residues. The V gene's germline CDR1 is SEHNR and CDR2 FQNEAQ (reference sequence). The ends were cut back, 4 bases at V and 2 bases at J, with 12 bases in the middle. The CDR3 spells CASSSRRATYEQYF. The CDR3 coding sequence is TGTGCCAGCAGCTCGAGGAGAGCGACCTACGAGCAGTACTTC.

This clonotype is labeled medium-sized (0.01 to 0.1%). The J gene is TRBJ2-3, the V gene TRBV7-9; the match to TRBD2 covers 7 bases. In germline, CDR1 is SEHNR, CDR2 FQNEAQ (reference sequence). CDR3 length: 17 amino acids. J was trimmed by 2 bases and V by 5 bases; bases with no gene match: 13. The CDR3 DNA reads as TGTGCCAGCAGCGGGGGGTGGCGGGGGAGACTCACAGATACGCAGTATTTT. It encodes CASSGGWRGRLTDTQYF.

In its sample, this clonotype ranks as medium-sized. The CDR3 loop is CASIPREFSTGELFF. The DNA of the CDR3 is TGTGCCAGCATACCCCGGGAATTCAGCACCGGGGAGCTGTTTTTT. The genes are TRBV6-2 or TRBV6-3 and TRBJ2-2; maybe TRBD2 (5 bases). Germline lookup yields CDR1 MNHEY and CDR2 SVGEGT. CDR3 size: 15 residues. The germline V and J ends were trimmed by 7 bases and 4 bases, with 16 bases remaining between them.

The V and J genes are TRBV9 and TRBJ1-5; TRBD1 might be the D (6 bases). From germline, CDR1 is SGDLS and CDR2 YYNGEE. Deletions cut 0 bases from V and 7 bases from J, with 8 bases between. The CDR3 extends over 13 amino acids. DNA for the CDR3: TGTGCCAGCAGCGTAGACAGGGTCCAGCCCCAGCATTTT. Translating gives CASSVDRVQPQHF.

This clonotype was seen many times. CDR3 DNA: TGTGCCAGCAGCCGGTATACAAGCCGCTACGAGCAGTACTTC. Amino acids: CASSRYTSRYEQYF. This chain joins TRBV11-2 and TRBJ2-7; D not certain. The CDR3 contains 14 residues. In germline, CDR1 is SGHAT, CDR2 FQNNGV. V was clipped by 5 bases and J by 3 bases, with 14 bases between them.

This clonotype was seen many times. This chain joins TRBV27 and TRBJ2-7; perhaps D is TRBD1 or TRBD2 (5 bases each). Germline loops: CDR1 MNHEY, CDR2 SMNVEV (reference sequence). The CDR3 length is 16 residues. Trimming pared 4 bases from V and 2 bases from J, leaving 18 bases between. CDR3: CASSSSFSGPTYEQYF. CDR3 sequence (DNA): TGTGCCAGCAGTTCTTCTTTTTCGGGGCCAACCTACGAGCAGTACTTC.

This sequence joins TRBV14 and TRBJ1-2; no clear D gene. Trimming shortened V by 1 base and J by 4 bases, and 13 bases separated the two germline ends. The germline V gene encodes CDR1 SGHDN and CDR2 FVKESK. There are 15 residues in the CDR3. CDR3 sequence: CASSQVDFMGYGYTF. CDR3 DNA sequence: TGTGCCAGCAGCCAAGTGGACTTCATGGGCTATGGCTACACCTTC.

The chain links TRBV14 to TRBJ1-2; D is unclear. V lost 0 bases and J 8 bases, leaving 13 bases between the germline ends. CDR3 size: 14 residues. From germline, CDR1 is SGHDN and CDR2 FVKESK. In DNA form, the CDR3 reads TGTGCCAGCAGCCAAGAGGAGAGGTTGACGGGCTACACCTTC. Its protein is CASSQEERLTGYTF. The full variable domain, completed using reference TRBV14 and TRBJ1-2, is EAGVTQFPSHSVIEKGQTVTLRCDPISGHDNLYWYRRVMGKEIKFLLHFVKESKQDESGMPNNRFLAERTGGTYSTLKVQPAELEDSGVYFCASSQEERLTGYTFGSGTRLTVV.

J is TRBJ2-5 and V is TRBV20-1, with 11 bases lining up with TRBD2. Germline V gene data show CDR1 as DFQATT and CDR2 as SNEGSKA (reference sequence). The CDR3 is 15 amino acids. The trim removed 0 bases at V and 5 bases at J, leaving 5 bases unmatched. The DNA for the CDR3 is TGCAGTGCTAGAGATCCTAGCGGGGGGCGTGAGACCCAGTACTTC. It specifies CSARDPSGGRETQYF.

DNA of the CDR3: TGTGCCAGCAGAGACAGGGCTCAGCCCCAGCATTTT. It yields the protein CASRDRAQPQHF. The V and J genes are TRBV12-3 or TRBV12-4 and TRBJ1-5; TRBD1 aligns across 7 bases. After removal of 6 bases from V and 6 bases from J, the junction contained 2 bases not matched to a gene. The length of the CDR3 is 12 residues.

Comments on this clonotype: This may be a read error: a much more frequent sequence differs by one nucleotide. The V gene is TRBV6-2 or TRBV6-3, the J gene TRBJ2-7; tentatively, D is TRBD1 (6 bases). CDR1 and CDR2 (germline): MNHEY, SVGEGT. V dropped 5 bases and J dropped 6 bases, with 23 bases sitting between them. The CDR3 spans 16 residues. The CDR3 reads CASSHAPPPRGCEQYF. For the CDR3, the DNA is TGTGCCAGCAGTCACGCCCCGCCCCCCAGGGGCTGCGAGCAGTACTTC.

This clonotype is labeled medium-sized. This chain connects TRBV4-3 to TRBJ1-2; D is unclear. V lost 1 base to trimming and J lost 6 bases, with 15 bases between them. Germline CDR1 reads LGHNA; CDR2 reads YSLEER. CDR3 size: 15 residues. CDR3 amino acids: CASSQGRHWLDGYTF. DNA for the CDR3: TGCGCCAGCAGCCAAGGACGGCATTGGTTAGATGGCTACACCTTC.

The chain links TRBV29-1 to TRBJ2-3, with unresolved D. Trimming took off 3 bases at V and 4 bases at J, with 8 bases between the two ends. The V gene's germline CDR1 is SQVTM and CDR2 ANQGSEA. The CDR3 is 12 amino acids. CDR3 region: CSVDLLADTQYF. CDR3 DNA: TGCAGCGTTGATCTGCTAGCAGATACGCAGTATTTT.

This clonotype was detected only once. The V call is TRBV9, the J call TRBJ1-6, with TRBD1 as a possible D gene (5 bases). Per germline, CDR1 SGDLS and CDR2 YYNGEE. Trimming left V 7 bases short and J 7 bases short, with 15 bases between. The CDR3 extends over 14 amino acids. The CDR3 nucleotides read TGTGCCAGCTCTGCAGGGCTAGAGAATTCACCCCTCCACTTT. It specifies CASSAGLENSPLHF.

The chain employs TRBV12-3 or TRBV12-4 and TRBJ2-1; 12 bases line up with TRBD2. The CDR3 sequence is 15 residues long. The junction had 4 bases not matched to a gene; V was cut back by 6 bases and J by 4 bases. The CDR3 nucleotides are TGTGCCAGCAGGGTGACTAGCGGGGGTTACAATGAGCAGTTCTTC. Protein sequence: CASRVTSGGYNEQFF.

This clonotype appeared a few times. The chain joins TRBV27 to TRBJ2-6, with D hard to call. This CDR3 is built from 15 residues. CDR1 and CDR2 from the germline V gene are MNHEY and SMNVEV (reference sequence). Trimming took off 8 bases at V and 2 bases at J, with 13 bases between the two ends. CDR3: CASGEPGAGANVLTF. DNA for the CDR3: TGTGCCAGCGGCGAACCTGGGGCTGGGGCCAACGTCCTGACTTTC.

The rearrangement uses TRBV25-1 and TRBJ2-7; D gene ambiguous. Trimming took 10 bases from V and 3 from J, leaving 13 bases between them. This CDR3 comprises 12 residues. Germline V gene sequence: CDR1 MGHDK, CDR2 SYGVNS. In DNA, the CDR3 is TGTGCCACGAGCCCTTCATACTACGAGCAGTACTTC. It encodes CATSPSYYEQYF.

The V call is TRBV20-1, the J call TRBJ1-6, with TRBD1 matching 8 bases. Germline loops: CDR1 DFQATT, CDR2 SNEGSKA (reference sequence). The CDR3 consists of 14 residues. With 2 bases clipped from V and 7 bases from J, the junction kept 4 bases outside the gene matches. Here the CDR3 DNA reads TGCAGTGCTAGACCCCAGGGGGCGAATTCACCCCTCCACTTT. The encoded protein is CSARPQGANSPLHF.

A word on this clonotype: A junction end diverges from the germline sequence, so it may reflect a read error. V and J are TRBV7-2 and TRBJ1-2; D gene ambiguous. This CDR3 is 15 amino acids long. The germline V gene encodes CDR1 SGHTA and CDR2 FQGNSA. CDR3: CASSLPPPGRYGYPF. For the CDR3, the DNA is TGTGCCAGCAGCTTACCACCCCCAGGTCGTTATGGCTACCCCTTC. The full variable domain, with the rest looked up from reference TRBV7-2 and TRBJ1-2, is GAGVSQSPSNKVTEKGKDVELRCDPISGHTALYWYRQSLGQGLEFLIYFQGNSAPDKSGLPSDRFSAERTGGSVSTLTIQRTQQEDSAVYLCASSLPPPGRYGYPFGSGTRLTVV.

A single count supports this clonotype. J is TRBJ1-6 and V is TRBV29-1, with 9 bases fitting TRBD1. Germline V gene data show CDR1 as SQVTM and CDR2 as ANQGSEA. The length of the CDR3 is 15 residues. V lost 5 bases and J lost 1; bases outside the gene matches: 3. The CDR3 bases are TGCAGCGTTCGGACAGGGGAGTCCTATAATTCACCCCTCCACTTT. Translation: CSVRTGESYNSPLHF.